These 9 T cell receptor beta chains were sequenced from one sample in a study of blood T cell repertoires in COVID-19 (dated by TCRdb to about 2020). Library construction relied on the immunoSEQ multiplex PCR assay. Entries here come from immuneACCESS through TCRdb and include only in-frame sequences with V and J called. Some clones fail to appear in such tables; in the studies checked, an unresolved V gene covers under half of the shortfall, and the cause of the remainder is unknown. Here the sample has under 300,000 clones; around four fifths occur a single time. The ten largest make up about 6.3% of the sample. Sequenced input: peripheral blood. These receptors came from a woman aged 55-69 years with active or convalescent COVID-19.

This chain joins TRBV5-1 and TRBJ2-5; 12 bases line up with TRBD2. This CDR3 is built from 17 residues. V trimming: 1 base; J trimming: 2 bases; junction bases outside the gene matches: 6. CDR1 and CDR2 from the germline V gene are SGHRS and YFSETQ. CDR3 sequence: CASSLLSSGREQETQYF. The CDR3 DNA sequence: TGCGCCAGCAGCTTGTTGTCTAGCGGGAGGGAGCAAGAGACCCAGTACTTC. The full variable domain, its missing parts supplied by reference TRBV5-1 and TRBJ2-5, is KAGVTQTPRYLIKTRGQQVTLSCSPISGHRSVSWYQQTPGQGLQFLFEYFSETQRNKGNFPGRFSGRQFSNSRSEMNVSTLELGDSALYLCASSLLSSGREQETQYFGPGTRLLVL.

Concerning this clone: At one end the junction does not follow the germline gene, possibly because of a read error. The J gene is TRBJ2-5, the V gene TRBV7-7, with D possibly matching TRBD1 (6 bases). This CDR3 has 14 residues. Germline V gives CDR1 SSHAT, CDR2 FNYEAQ (reference sequence). CDR3 region: CASSSTIRGQTQYF. The CDR3 region has the DNA TGTGCTAGCAGCTCCACGATCAGGGGCCAGACCCAGTACTTC.

The chain combines TRBV19 with TRBJ2-2; tentative D call: TRBD1 (6 bases). This CDR3 is built from 16 residues. Germline CDR1 is LNHDA and CDR2 is SQIVND (reference sequence). V was shortened by 6 bases and J by 1 base, with 15 bases between the two germline ends. This chain's CDR3 is CASRNTRGMNTGELFF. The CDR3 bases are TGTGCCAGTAGAAATACCAGGGGAATGAACACCGGGGAGCTGTTTTTT.

The chain recombines TRBV24-1 with TRBJ2-2; D uncertain. The CDR3 runs to 14 residues. Germline V gene data show CDR1 as KGHDR and CDR2 as SFDVKD. The V end was cut by 4 bases, the J end by 5 bases, with 10 bases between. The CDR3 here is CATSDTPRTGELFF. DNA for the CDR3: TGTGCCACCAGTGACACCCCTAGGACCGGGGAGCTGTTTTTT.

This chain joins TRBV29-1 and TRBJ1-1, with D possibly being TRBD1 (5 bases). The V and J ends lost 2 bases and 0 bases respectively, with 7 bases between them. The CDR3 covers 13 residues. Looked up from germline, CDR1 is SQVTM and CDR2 is ANQGSEA. CDR3 amino acids: CSVERQLNTEAFF. The CDR3 nucleotides read TGCAGCGTTGAACGACAGTTGAACACTGAAGCTTTCTTT.

The J gene is TRBJ1-1, the V gene TRBV7-2; D remains unclear. The V gene's germline CDR1 is SGHTA and CDR2 FQGNSA. This CDR3 spans 13 amino acids. Trimming pared 3 bases from V and 3 bases from J, leaving 8 bases between. The CDR3: CASSFGRDTEAFF. The CDR3, as DNA: TGTGCCAGCAGCTTCGGGAGGGACACTGAAGCTTTCTTT.

A single count supports this clone. The chain combines TRBV28 with TRBJ2-3; TRBD2 is a possible D gene (6 bases). This CDR3 spans 13 amino acids. Trimming took off 11 bases at V and 0 bases at J, with 12 bases between the two ends. From germline, CDR1 is MDHEN and CDR2 SYDVKM. Written as DNA, the CDR3 is TGTGCCGCGGAGCGGGCTAGCACAGATACGCAGTATTTT. Protein product: CAAERASTDTQYF. Full variable domain (remainder filled in from reference TRBV28 and TRBJ2-3): DVKVTQSSRYLVKRTGEKVFLECVQDMDHENMFWYRQDPGLGLRLIYFSYDVKMKEKGDIPEGYSVSREKKERFSLILESASTNQTSMYLCAAERASTDTQYFGPGTRLTVL.

The gene calls are TRBV7-8 and TRBJ1-4; 7 bases align to TRBD1. Germline V gene data show CDR1 as SGHVS and CDR2 as FQNEAQ. The CDR3 length is 15 residues. V shed 6 bases, J shed 4 bases, and the junction held 8 bases outside the gene matches. The CDR3 protein is CASSPGQAINEKLFF. The CDR3 coding sequence is TGTGCCAGCAGTCCTGGACAGGCGATTAATGAAAAACTGTTTTTT.

This clone was seen just once. The J gene is TRBJ2-7, the V gene TRBV30, with a tentative D call TRBD1 (6 bases). CDR3 length: 15 amino acids. CDR1 is GTSNPN and CDR2 is SVGIG in the germline V gene (reference sequence). Trimming took off 0 bases at V and 3 bases at J, with 15 bases between the two ends. In DNA form, the CDR3 reads TGTGCCTGGAGTGTACGGGACAACACTGACTACGAGCAGTACTTC. Its protein product is CAWSVRDNTDYEQYF.